What follows are 24 T cell receptor beta chains derived from one specimen sequenced in a study of T cell changes during pregnancy in multiple sclerosis. Clones were read by immunoSEQ multiplex PCR, and TCRdb kept only the in-frame ones, dropping some. This sample has over 25,000 clones, with about 88% found just once. The input for sequencing was CD8+ T cells from peripheral blood mononuclear cells, taken in the second trimester of pregnancy. The receptors originated from a female donor with multiple sclerosis, enrolled in a pregnancy study.

The J gene is TRBJ2-7, the V gene TRBV7-9; the D gene is possibly TRBD2 (6 bases). Trimming cost V 0 bases and J 2 bases, with 14 bases left between them. CDR1 and CDR2 from the germline V gene are SEHNR and FQNEAQ (reference sequence). The CDR3 runs to 16 residues. The CDR3 DNA is TGTGCCAGCAGCTTAGCGCAGTGGGGGGACCCCTACGAGCAGTACTTC. Encoded protein: CASSLAQWGDPYEQYF. Full variable domain (missing parts from reference TRBV7-9 and TRBJ2-7): DTGVSQNPRHKITKRGQNVTFRCDPISEHNRLYWYRQTLGQGPEFLTYFQNEAQLEKSRLLSDRFSAERPKGSFSTLEIQRTEQGDSAMYLCASSLAQWGDPYEQYFGPGTRLTVT.

J is TRBJ1-1 and V is TRBV27, with 7 bases fitting TRBD1. The ends lost 2 bases at V and 5 bases at J; junction bases unmatched: 5. This CDR3 has 14 amino acids. Germline V lookup: CDR1 MNHEY, CDR2 SMNVEV (reference sequence). Written as DNA, the CDR3 is TGTGCCAGCAGTTTAACGAACAGGGGAACTGAAGCTTTCTTT. Encoded protein: CASSLTNRGTEAFF.

V usage is TRBV14 and J usage is TRBJ2-7; 8 bases agree with TRBD1. V gave up 0 bases and J gave up 9 bases; unmatched junction bases: 13. The germline V gene has CDR1 SGHDN and CDR2 FVKESK. The CDR3 is 16 amino acids. CDR3 in DNA: TGTGCCAGCAGCCAAGACGTTCCGGGACAGGAGGACCGGCAGTACTTC. This encodes CASSQDVPGQEDRQYF.

V and J are TRBV28 and TRBJ2-7; D perhaps matches TRBD2 (7 bases). This CDR3 has 16 amino acids. Trimming took 8 bases from V and 2 from J, leaving 22 bases between them. Germline CDR1 is MDHEN and CDR2 is SYDVKM. The CDR3 reads CASAPEGGDPTYEQYF. CDR3 DNA sequence: TGTGCCAGCGCACCTGAAGGGGGGGATCCTACCTACGAGCAGTACTTC. Supplemented by reference TRBV28 and TRBJ2-7, the full variable domain reads DVKVTQSSRYLVKRTGEKVFLECVQDMDHENMFWYRQDPGLGLRLIYFSYDVKMKEKGDIPEGYSVSREKKERFSLILESASTNQTSMYLCASAPEGGDPTYEQYFGPGTRLTVT.

CDR3 sequence reads: CASSFADTQYF. CDR3 coding DNA: TGTGCCAGCAGTTTCGCAGATACGCAGTATTTT. This chain uses TRBV27 with TRBJ2-3; no definite D call. Trimming took 3 bases from V and 4 from J, leaving 2 bases between them. This CDR3 has 11 amino acids. Germline lookup yields CDR1 MNHEY and CDR2 SMNVEV (reference sequence).

The chain's CDR3 is CAISLGTGDSYEQYF. The CDR3 DNA reads TGTGCCATCAGTCTCGGGACAGGGGATTCCTACGAGCAGTACTTC. V and J are TRBV10-3 and TRBJ2-7, with TRBD1 identical over 10 bases. The CDR3 is made up of 15 amino acids. V lost 5 bases, J lost 1 base, and 5 bases stayed unmatched. Germline-derived CDR1 and CDR2 are ENHRY and SYGVKD.

CDR3 nucleotide sequence: TGTGCCAGCAGCAAATGTCGGGCCCGCCAGGGGGCGTGTAATGGCTACACCTTC. Its translation: CASSKCRARQGACNGYTF. The rearrangement uses TRBV21-1 and TRBJ1-2; the table's D call, TRBD1, was not checked against the DNA. TRBV21-1 is annotated as a pseudogene. This CDR3 comprises 18 residues.

The V call is TRBV28, the J call TRBJ2-1, with 12 nucleotides matching TRBD1. The CDR3 runs to 19 residues. CDR1 is MDHEN, CDR2 SYDVKM, per germline. The junction had 9 bases not matched to a gene; V was cut back by 3 bases and J by 0 bases. The CDR3 coding sequence is TGTGCCAGCAGTTTTCCCGGGACAGGGGGCCAATACTCCTACAATGAGCAGTTCTTC. Translated: CASSFPGTGGQYSYNEQFF.

The V call is TRBV7-3, the J call TRBJ1-1, with D maybe TRBD1 (5 bases). V lost 0 bases to trimming and J lost 4 bases, with 12 bases between them. The CDR3 runs 15 residues. The V gene's germline CDR1 is SGHTA and CDR2 FQGTGA. CDR3: CASSLTGLHGTEAFF. CDR3 sequence (DNA): TGTGCCAGCAGCTTAACGGGACTTCATGGCACTGAAGCTTTCTTT. Looking up the rest from reference TRBV7-3 and TRBJ1-1 gives the full variable domain: GAGVSQTPSNKVTEKGKYVELRCDPISGHTALYWYRQSLGQGPEFLIYFQGTGAADDSGLPNDRFFAVRPEGSVSTLKIQRTERGDSAVYLCASSLTGLHGTEAFFGQGTRLTVV.

The rearrangement uses TRBV7-8 and TRBJ2-7; 7 bases map to TRBD1. This CDR3 has 13 residues. CDR1 SGHVS and CDR2 FQNEAQ come from the germline V gene. Germline trimming cut 4 bases from V and 2 bases from J; bases unmatched to any gene: 2. The CDR3 protein is CASSYGQAYEQYF. In nucleotides, the CDR3 is TGTGCCAGCAGCTATGGACAGGCCTACGAGCAGTACTTC.

The gene calls are TRBV28 and TRBJ2-1; TRBD1 might be the D (6 bases). The CDR3 consists of 13 residues. V dropped 6 bases and J dropped 3 bases, with 9 bases sitting between them. Germline values: CDR1 MDHEN, CDR2 SYDVKM. CDR3 bases: TGTGCCAGCAGCGTGGACAGCTACAATGAGCAGTTCTTC. Its protein is CASSVDSYNEQFF. Filled out from reference TRBV28 and TRBJ2-1, the complete variable domain reads DVKVTQSSRYLVKRTGEKVFLECVQDMDHENMFWYRQDPGLGLRLIYFSYDVKMKEKGDIPEGYSVSREKKERFSLILESASTNQTSMYLCASSVDSYNEQFFGPGTRLTVL.

The chain employs TRBV27 and TRBJ2-3; 11 bases fit TRBD2. This CDR3 spans 16 amino acids. V lost 7 bases to trimming and J lost 5 bases; unmatched junction nucleotides: 11. The germline CDR1 and CDR2 sequences are MNHEY and SMNVEV (reference sequence). CDR3 loop: CASTTSLAGAGDTQYF. The CDR3 coding sequence is TGTGCCAGCACCACTTCACTAGCGGGAGCCGGAGATACGCAGTATTTT.

This chain joins TRBV19 and TRBJ1-2; TRBD1 matches at 7 bases. This CDR3 spans 15 amino acids. Germline V CDR1 and CDR2: LNHDA, SQIVND (reference sequence). The J segment lost 5 bases and the V segment lost 4 bases, leaving 10 bases of the junction unmatched. The CDR3 sequence: CASSRDRVSEYGYTF. For the CDR3, the DNA is TGTGCCAGTAGTAGGGACAGAGTCTCAGAGTATGGCTACACCTTC.

The V call is TRBV27, the J call TRBJ1-2; TRBD1 aligns across 9 bases. CDR1 is MNHEY, CDR2 SMNVEV, per germline (reference sequence). The V and J ends lost 8 bases and 8 bases, in that order; junction bases with no gene match: 3. The CDR3 is 11 amino acids. The CDR3 coding sequence is TGTGCCAGCGGGACAGGGTACGGCTACACCTTC. Protein product: CASGTGYGYTF.

This clone was observed a handful of times. This chain uses TRBV11-2 with TRBJ2-3; 11 bases line up with TRBD2. The germline V gene encodes CDR1 SGHAT and CDR2 FQNNGV. After removal of 0 bases from V and 9 bases from J, the junction contained 5 bases not matched to a gene. There are 15 residues in the CDR3. Here the CDR3 reads CASSLETSGSETQYF. The CDR3 coding sequence is TGTGCCAGCAGCTTAGAAACTAGCGGGAGCGAGACGCAGTATTTT.

The V and J genes are TRBV2 and TRBJ1-1, with 8 bases lining up with TRBD1. The germline CDR1 and CDR2 sequences are SNHLY and FYNNEI. V shed 10 bases and J 4 bases; nucleotides not matched to a gene: 5. This CDR3 contains 12 residues. CDR3: CAIEGQVTEAFF. In DNA, the CDR3 is TGTGCCATAGAGGGACAGGTCACTGAAGCTTTCTTT. Looking up the rest from reference TRBV2 and TRBJ1-1 gives the full variable domain: EPEVTQTPSHQVTQMGQEVILRCVPISNHLYFYWYRQILGQKVEFLVSFYNNEISEKSEIFDDQFSVERPDGSNFTLKIRSTKLEDSAMYFCAIEGQVTEAFFGQGTRLTVV.

This sequence joins TRBV5-4 and TRBJ1-1; D is possibly TRBD1 (5 bases). CDR3 size: 12 residues. Trimming shortened V by 4 bases and J by 6 bases, and 10 bases separated the two germline ends. Germline CDR1 SGHNT, CDR2 YYREEE (reference sequence). The CDR3 here is CASSIGDAEAFF. In nucleotides, the CDR3 is TGTGCCAGCAGCATAGGGGATGCTGAAGCTTTCTTT.

A single count supports this clone. The chain employs TRBV10-3 and TRBJ2-7; 9 positions match TRBD1. Germline V gene sequence: CDR1 ENHRY, CDR2 SYGVKD. The CDR3 extends over 15 amino acids. V shed 2 bases, J shed 3 bases, and the junction held 5 bases outside the gene matches. The DNA of the CDR3 is TGTGCCATCAGTGAGCTGGGACAGGGATACTACGAGCAGTACTTC. It is translated as CAISELGQGYYEQYF.

The gene calls are TRBV6-1 and TRBJ1-1; TRBD1 matches at 7 bases. There are 13 residues in the CDR3. The J segment lost 5 bases and the V segment lost 6 bases, leaving 6 bases of the junction unmatched. Germline-derived CDR1 and CDR2 are MNHNS and SASEGT. CDR3 region: CASRQGGWTEAFF. CDR3 nucleotide sequence: TGTGCCAGCAGGCAGGGGGGATGGACTGAAGCTTTCTTT.

V is TRBV6-1 and J is TRBJ1-5; a weak D match, TRBD1 (6 bases). V was pared by 2 bases and J by 5 bases, with 10 bases between. The CDR3 has 14 amino acids. Germline V lookup: CDR1 MNHNS, CDR2 SASEGT. CDR3 in DNA: TGTGCCAGCAGTGAACAGGGGAGCCATCAGCCCCAGCATTTT. Translated: CASSEQGSHQPQHF.

The V and J genes are TRBV7-9 and TRBJ2-2, with 12 positions matching TRBD1. The ends lost 4 bases at V and 2 bases at J; junction bases unmatched: 5. Germline assignment: CDR1 SEHNR and CDR2 FQNEAQ (reference sequence). The CDR3 has 17 amino acids. The CDR3 reads CASSSGDRGPNTGELFF. The CDR3, as DNA: TGTGCCAGCAGCTCCGGGGACAGGGGGCCTAACACCGGGGAGCTGTTTTTT.

This chain uses TRBV2 with TRBJ1-1; no clear D. The CDR3 is 16 amino acids. V was pared by 3 bases and J by 0 bases, with 14 bases between. Per germline, CDR1 SNHLY and CDR2 FYNNEI. The CDR3 region has the DNA TGTGCCAGCAGTGAGGAGGACCTACGGATGAACACTGAAGCTTTCTTT. Residues: CASSEEDLRMNTEAFF.

V usage is TRBV4-1 and J usage is TRBJ2-7; D is perhaps TRBD2 (5 bases). From germline, CDR1 is MGHRA and CDR2 YSYEKL. V was pared by 0 bases and J by 1 base, with 10 bases between. The CDR3 is made up of 15 amino acids. The DNA for the CDR3 is TGCGCCAGCAGCCAAGATCTCGAGGGATCCTACGAGCAGTACTTC. This codes for CASSQDLEGSYEQYF.

This chain joins TRBV2 and TRBJ1-5; D gene unclear. The V gene's germline CDR1 is SNHLY and CDR2 FYNNEI. V was pared by 2 bases and J by 1 base, with 6 bases between. This CDR3 has 14 amino acids. The DNA for the CDR3 is TGTGCCAGCAGTGAATCGGGAAGCAATCAGCCCCAGCATTTT. Protein product: CASSESGSNQPQHF.